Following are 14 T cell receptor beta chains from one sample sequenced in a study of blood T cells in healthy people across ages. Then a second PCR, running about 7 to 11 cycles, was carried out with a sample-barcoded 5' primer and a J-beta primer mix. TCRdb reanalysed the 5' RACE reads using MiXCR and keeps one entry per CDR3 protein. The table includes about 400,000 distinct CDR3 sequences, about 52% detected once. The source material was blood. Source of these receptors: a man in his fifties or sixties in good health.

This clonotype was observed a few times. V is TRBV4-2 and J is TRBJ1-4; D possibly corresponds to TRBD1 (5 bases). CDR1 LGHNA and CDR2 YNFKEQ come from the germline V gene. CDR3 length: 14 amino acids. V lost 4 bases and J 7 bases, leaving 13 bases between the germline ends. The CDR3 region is CASSLAGDGEKLFF. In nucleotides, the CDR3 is TGTGCCAGCAGCCTGGCGGGGGACGGTGAAAAACTGTTTTTT.

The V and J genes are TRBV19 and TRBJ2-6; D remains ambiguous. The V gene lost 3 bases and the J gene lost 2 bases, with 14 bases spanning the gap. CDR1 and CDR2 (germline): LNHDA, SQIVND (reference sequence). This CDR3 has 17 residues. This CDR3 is CASSMRQERAGANVLTF. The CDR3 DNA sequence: TGTGCCAGTAGTATGAGGCAGGAAAGGGCTGGGGCCAACGTCCTGACTTTC. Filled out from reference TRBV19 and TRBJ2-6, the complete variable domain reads DGGITQSPKYLFRKEGQNVTLSCEQNLNHDAMYWYRQDPGQGLRLIYYSQIVNDFQKGDIAEGYSVSREKKESFPLTVTSAQKNPTAFYLCASSMRQERAGANVLTFGAGSRLTVL.

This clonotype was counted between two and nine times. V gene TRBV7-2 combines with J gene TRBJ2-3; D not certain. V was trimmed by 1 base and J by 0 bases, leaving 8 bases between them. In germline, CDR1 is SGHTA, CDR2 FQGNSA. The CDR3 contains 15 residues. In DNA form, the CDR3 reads TGTGCCAGCAGCTTAGACAGAACTAGCACAGATACGCAGTATTTT. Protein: CASSLDRTSTDTQYF.

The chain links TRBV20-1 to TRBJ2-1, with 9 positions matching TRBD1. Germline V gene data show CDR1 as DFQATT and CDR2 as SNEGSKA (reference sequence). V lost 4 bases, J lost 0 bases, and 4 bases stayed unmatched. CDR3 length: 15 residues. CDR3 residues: CSATQGASSYNEQFF. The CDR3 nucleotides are TGCAGTGCTACACAGGGGGCGTCCTCCTACAATGAGCAGTTCTTC.

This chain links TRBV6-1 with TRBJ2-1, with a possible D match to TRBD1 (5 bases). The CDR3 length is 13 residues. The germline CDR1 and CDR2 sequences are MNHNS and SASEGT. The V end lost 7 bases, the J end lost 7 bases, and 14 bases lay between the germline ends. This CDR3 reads CASTSGHRNEQFF. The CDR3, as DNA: TGTGCCAGCACCTCAGGACACAGGAATGAGCAGTTCTTC.

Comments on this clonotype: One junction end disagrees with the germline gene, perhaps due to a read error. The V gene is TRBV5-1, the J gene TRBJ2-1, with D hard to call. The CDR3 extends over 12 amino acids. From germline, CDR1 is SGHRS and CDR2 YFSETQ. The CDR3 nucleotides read TGCGCCAGCAGCTTGGTTTACAATGAGCGGTTCTTC. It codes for CASSLVYNERFF.

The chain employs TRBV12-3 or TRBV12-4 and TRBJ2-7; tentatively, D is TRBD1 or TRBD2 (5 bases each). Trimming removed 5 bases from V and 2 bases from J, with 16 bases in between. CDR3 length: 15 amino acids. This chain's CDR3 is CASSLGRTGPYEQYF. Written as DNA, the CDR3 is TGTGCCAGCAGTCTCGGACGGACGGGGCCCTACGAGCAGTACTTC.

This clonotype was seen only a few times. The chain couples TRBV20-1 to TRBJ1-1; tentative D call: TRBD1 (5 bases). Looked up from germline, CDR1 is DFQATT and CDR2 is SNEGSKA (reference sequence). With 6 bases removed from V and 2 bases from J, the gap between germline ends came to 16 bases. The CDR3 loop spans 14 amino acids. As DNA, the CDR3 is TGCAGTGCCAAAACGGGGCGGCTAAACACTGAAGCTTTCTTT. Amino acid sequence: CSAKTGRLNTEAFF.

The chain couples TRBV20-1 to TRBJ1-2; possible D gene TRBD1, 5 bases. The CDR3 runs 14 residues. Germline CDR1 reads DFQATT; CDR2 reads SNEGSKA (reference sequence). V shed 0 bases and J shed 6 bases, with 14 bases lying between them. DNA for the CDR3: TGCAGTGCTAGAGAGAGACGAGGGGCGGATGGCTACACCTTC. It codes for CSARERRGADGYTF.

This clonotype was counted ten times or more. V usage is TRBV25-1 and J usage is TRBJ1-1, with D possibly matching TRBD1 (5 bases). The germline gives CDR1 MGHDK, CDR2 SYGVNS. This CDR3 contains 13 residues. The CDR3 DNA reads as TGTCGGGCTGCGGGGCACAGGAACACTGAAGCTTTCTTT. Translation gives CRAAGHRNTEAFF.

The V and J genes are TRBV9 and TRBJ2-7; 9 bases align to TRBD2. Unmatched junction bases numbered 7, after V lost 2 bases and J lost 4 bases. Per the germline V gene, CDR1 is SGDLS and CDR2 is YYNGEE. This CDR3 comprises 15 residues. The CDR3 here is CASSVSPSGTYEQYF. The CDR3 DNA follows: TGTGCCAGCAGCGTCTCCCCTAGCGGGACATACGAGCAGTACTTC.

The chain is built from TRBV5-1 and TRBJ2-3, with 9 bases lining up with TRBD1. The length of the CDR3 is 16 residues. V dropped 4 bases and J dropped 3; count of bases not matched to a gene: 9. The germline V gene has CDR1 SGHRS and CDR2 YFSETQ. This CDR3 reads CASSQTTGGITDTQYF. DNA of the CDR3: TGCGCCAGCAGCCAGACCACAGGGGGCATAACAGATACGCAGTATTTT.

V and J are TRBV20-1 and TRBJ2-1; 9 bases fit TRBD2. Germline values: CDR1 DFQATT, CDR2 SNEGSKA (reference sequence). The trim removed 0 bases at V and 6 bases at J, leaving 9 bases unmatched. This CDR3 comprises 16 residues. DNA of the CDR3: TGCAGTGCTAGAGATCCGCTAGCGGGAACCCTCAATGAGCAGTTCTTC. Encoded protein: CSARDPLAGTLNEQFF.

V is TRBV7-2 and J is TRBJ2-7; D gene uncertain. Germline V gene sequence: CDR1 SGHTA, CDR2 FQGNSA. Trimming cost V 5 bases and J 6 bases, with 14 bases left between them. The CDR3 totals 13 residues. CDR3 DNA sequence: TGTGCCAGCAGCGCGCTGGCATGGGGCGAGCAGTACTTC. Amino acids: CASSALAWGEQYF.